This T cell receptor (beta chain) was identified during a study of cytomegalovirus exposure and HLA in healthy donors. Study summary: HLA-typed donors were the source of 83 million or so unique TCRs, which an early data release held.

A multiplex PCR was run with 60 Vbeta primers and 13 Jbeta primers. Authors' methods: There were about 80 million unique TCR beta chains by a later count, and around 10 million of them were shared. The protocol was immunoSEQ multiplex PCR, while the TCRdb copy is restricted to in-frame clones and leaves out a portion. The DNA was the basis for D and trimming; V, J and clone size are from that table. The table lists approximately 110,000 clones, approximately 16% of them singletons. This clone turned up a few times. What it binds is not known. The V and J ends lost 4 bases and 4 bases, in that order; junction bases with no gene match: 6. This CDR3 is 16 amino acids long. The germline gives CDR1 LNHNV, CDR2 YYDKDF (reference sequence). Study-wide findings and caveats: Evidence from a later analysis indicated that most CMV-associated TCR beta chains looked HLA-restricted. One cluster of highly shared sequence variants probably arose as a sequencing artifact.

Sequencing was done on a sample of PBMCs. This chain connects TRBV15 to TRBJ2-5; 13 bases fit TRBD2. The sequence was collected from a female donor in good health and CMV-seronegative. The CDR3 DNA reads TGTGCCACCAGCAAACCCGGACTAGCGGGAGTAGAGACCCAGTACTTC. It codes for CATSKPGLAGVETQYF. Combining the CDR3 with reference TRBV15 and TRBJ2-5 gives the whole variable domain DAMVIQNPRYQVTQFGKPVTLSCSQTLNHNVMYWYQQKSSQAPKLLFHYYDKDFNNEADTPDNFQSRRPNTSFCFLDIRSPGLGDTAMYLCATSKPGLAGVETQYFGPGTRLLVL.